This TCR beta chain was sequenced during a study of T-cell reconstitution after alpha-beta-depleted transplantation in children. On this clonotype: The antigen is undetermined.

This CDR3 comprises 14 residues. V gave up 3 bases and J gave up 8 bases, with 14 bases separating them. Germline CDR1 and CDR2: SEHNR and FQNEAQ (reference sequence). Study-wide findings and caveats: At one year after transplant, newly produced T cells mostly accounted for T-cell counts and diversity. Reports say that about two months after transplant, the alpha-beta T cells came out of several hundred graft clones that had expanded. Surviving recipient cells, namely T cells and thymic progenitors, were the source of high day-60 TCRbeta diversity in some patients.

Unique molecular identifiers tagged the TCRbeta library. MiXCR, run by TCRdb on the PCR reads, gives a single entry per CDR3 protein. Of about 590,000 distinct CDR3 sequences in the sample, approximately 12% were seen once. V usage is TRBV7-9 and J usage is TRBJ2-1, with D perhaps matching TRBD2 (5 bases). The receptor was derived from a male patient younger than 18 who had a stem cell transplant for acute myeloid leukemia, so the T cells may come from the graft donor. The sequenced sample was PBMCs, mostly from graft donor cells, obtained 360 days after TCRalphabeta/CD19-depleted stem cell transplant. The DNA of the CDR3 is TGTGCCAGCAGCTTGACGAGGGAGCACGATGAGCAGTTCTTC. It encodes CASSLTREHDEQFF.